This record concerns one T cell receptor beta chain sequence. The target antigen is unknown. Per the germline V gene, CDR1 is KGHDR and CDR2 is SFDVKD. There are 16 residues in the CDR3. V was clipped by 0 bases and J by 4 bases; unmatched bases: 7. This sample was taken from a study of T cell responses to AZD1222 COVID-19 vaccine. At the level of the study: Second-dose schedules of about 4 or about 12 weeks were combined.

The table came from immunoSEQ multiplex PCR; TCRdb's copy has only in-frame clones and leaves some out. This sample has fewer than 150,000 clones, with roughly 93% found just once. Notes on the study in general: Spike regions recognized by vaccine-associated CD4 TCRs spanned the protein, led by 160-218 and 743-854. Mostly white British, mostly female donors; authors suggested clonal diversity may be underestimated. It was only a handful of AZD1222 recipients who were seropositive at baseline.

The TCR was taken from an adult in good health. The chain is built from TRBV24-1 and TRBJ1-2, with TRBD1 identical over 7 bases. Sequencing used peripheral blood, obtained on day 0 of AZD1222 vaccination. The CDR3 DNA sequence: TGTGCCACCAGTGATTTGTGGTGGGACAGACGCTATGGCTACACCTTC. Residues: CATSDLWWDRRYGYTF.